These T cell receptor beta chains were read from a single sample in a study of cytomegalovirus exposure and HLA in healthy donors. Libraries were prepared by immunoSEQ multiplex PCR; TCRdb keeps only in-frame clonotypes and omits some of them. The sample holds around 120,000 clones, over 70% seen once. Source material: PBMCs. These receptors were obtained from a woman between 18 and 29 years old in good health and CMV-seronegative. Both conserved end residues are part of each CDR3. A D gene is named only where the DNA matches it firmly. Clone size is not always given. Where it is, it says once, few, many or a class for expanded clones.

J: TRBJ2-5
size: NA
D: TRBD1
V: TRBV27
CDR3: CASSSLDRGFLEETQYF
DNA: TGTGCCAGCAGTTCCCTGGACAGGGGGTTCCTGGAGGAGACCCAGTACTTC

J: TRBJ1-1
size: NA
D: NA
V: TRBV30
CDR3: CAWSVGGPEAFF
DNA: TGTGCCTGGAGTGTAGGGGGACCTGAAGCTTTCTTT

J: TRBJ1-3
size: once
D: NA
V: TRBV18
CDR3: CASSPEAAISGNTIYF
DNA: TGTGCCAGCTCACCAGAGGCGGCAATCTCTGGAAACACCATATATTTT

J: TRBJ2-7
size: NA
D: TRBD1
V: TRBV6-6
CDR3: CASSSGTGLAYEQYF
DNA: TGTGCCAGCAGTAGTGGGACAGGGTTGGCCTACGAGCAGTACTTC

J: TRBJ1-2
size: NA
D: NA
V: TRBV7-2
CDR3: CASSLVMTVDYGYTF
DNA: TGTGCCAGCAGCTTAGTGATGACTGTGGACTATGGCTACACCTTC

J: TRBJ2-5
size: once
D: NA
V: TRBV2
CDR3: CASSEDGGKETQYF
DNA: TGTGCCAGCAGTGAAGACGGGGGAAAAGAGACCCAGTACTTC

J: TRBJ1-2
size: NA
D: NA
V: TRBV10-3
CDR3: CAISESTAYGYTF
DNA: TGTGCCATCAGTGAGTCCACTGCTTATGGCTACACCTTC

J: TRBJ1-1
size: NA
D: NA
V: TRBV2
CDR3: CASSRDTEMNTEAFF
DNA: TGTGCCAGCAGCCGGGACACGGAAATGAACACTGAAGCTTTCTTT

J: TRBJ1-5
size: NA
D: TRBD1
V: TRBV6-1
CDR3: CASSERGQGARSNQPQHF
DNA: TGTGCCAGCAGTGAAAGAGGACAGGGAGCCCGTAGCAATCAGCCCCAGCATTTT

J: TRBJ2-7
size: NA
D: TRBD2
V: TRBV28
CDR3: CASRPRLAGGLYEQYF
DNA: TGTGCCAGCAGACCCAGACTAGCGGGGGGACTCTACGAGCAGTACTTC

J: TRBJ2-3
size: NA
D: TRBD2
V: TRBV5-4
CDR3: CASSLGLAGSGTDTQYF
DNA: TGTGCCAGCAGCTTAGGACTAGCGGGGAGCGGCACAGATACGCAGTATTTT

J: TRBJ1-1
size: NA
D: TRBD1
V: TRBV5-1
CDR3: CASSTHRGEAFF
DNA: TGCGCCAGCAGCACACACAGGGGTGAAGCTTTCTTT

J: TRBJ2-2
size: NA
D: TRBD2
V: TRBV30
CDR3: CAWKVAGGPNTGELFF
DNA: TGTGCCTGGAAGGTAGCGGGGGGGCCGAACACCGGGGAGCTGTTTTTT

J: TRBJ2-2
size: NA
D: TRBD1
V: TRBV18
CDR3: CASSPDRESTGELFF
DNA: TGTGCCAGCTCACCGGACAGGGAGAGCACCGGGGAGCTGTTTTTT

J: TRBJ2-3
size: few
D: NA
V: TRBV28
CDR3: CASSFSSTDTQYF
DNA: TGTGCCAGCAGTTTTAGTAGCACAGATACGCAGTATTTT

J: TRBJ2-1
size: NA
D: TRBD1
V: TRBV2
CDR3: CASRTGFHNEQFF
DNA: TGTGCCAGCAGGACAGGGTTCCACAATGAGCAGTTCTTC

J: TRBJ2-7
size: few
D: TRBD2
V: TRBV2
CDR3: CASLGLAGRRSYEQYF
DNA: TGTGCCAGCCTGGGACTAGCGGGGCGTCGCTCCTACGAGCAGTACTTC

J: TRBJ2-1
size: NA
D: NA
V: TRBV4-1
CDR3: CASSQVGRGDEQFF
DNA: TGCGCCAGCAGCCAAGTGGGGCGGGGAGATGAGCAGTTCTTC

J: TRBJ1-1
size: NA
D: NA
V: TRBV2
CDR3: CASSDQGRYTEAFF
DNA: TGTGCCAGCAGTGACCAGGGTCGGTACACTGAAGCTTTCTTT

J: TRBJ2-1
size: once
D: NA
V: TRBV19
CDR3: CATEAVSYNEQFF
DNA: TGTGCCACGGAGGCAGTTTCCTACAATGAGCAGTTCTTC

J: TRBJ1-1
size: NA
D: NA
V: TRBV6-5
CDR3: CASSPPYRTEAFF
DNA: TGTGCCAGCAGTCCACCATATCGGACTGAAGCTTTCTTT

J: TRBJ1-5
size: NA
D: NA
V: TRBV4-1
CDR3: CASSQWRVVVPQHF
DNA: TGCGCCAGCAGCCAATGGCGGGTGGTAGTGCCCCAGCATTTT

J: TRBJ2-2
size: NA
D: NA
V: TRBV30
CDR3: CAWKRQDPGELFF
DNA: TGTGCCTGGAAACGACAGGACCCCGGGGAGCTGTTTTTT

J: TRBJ1-4
size: few
D: TRBD1
V: TRBV5-1
CDR3: CASSLGDRDNEKLFF
DNA: TGCGCCAGCAGCTTGGGGGACAGGGATAATGAAAAACTGTTTTTT

J: TRBJ1-2
size: NA
D: NA
V: TRBV6-1
CDR3: CASSDRGTGNYGYTF
DNA: TGTGCCAGCAGTGATCGGGGGACGGGTAACTATGGCTACACCTTC

J: TRBJ1-2
size: NA
D: TRBD1
V: TRBV7-3
CDR3: CASTDNPGTVGGYTF
DNA: TGTGCCAGCACCGACAACCCAGGGACAGTCGGTGGCTACACCTTC

J: TRBJ2-3
size: NA
D: TRBD1
V: TRBV29-1
CDR3: CSVPGQGNTDTQYF
DNA: TGCAGCGTACCGGGACAGGGAAACACAGATACGCAGTATTTT

J: TRBJ1-2
size: NA
D: TRBD1
V: TRBV4-1
CDR3: CASSQRDRAGYGYTF
DNA: TGCGCCAGCAGCCAAAGGGACAGGGCCGGCTATGGCTACACCTTC

J: TRBJ1-6
size: few
D: TRBD1
V: TRBV6-5
CDR3: CASREDRVGSPLHF
DNA: TGTGCCAGCAGGGAAGACAGGGTCGGATCACCCCTCCACTTT

J: TRBJ1-1
size: NA
D: TRBD1
V: TRBV9
CDR3: CASSGVRGRNTEAFF
DNA: TGTGCCAGCAGCGGAGTCAGGGGGCGGAACACTGAAGCTTTCTTT

J: TRBJ1-2
size: NA
D: NA
V: TRBV5-1
CDR3: CASSLNRDGYTF
DNA: TGCGCCAGCAGCCTAAACAGGGATGGCTACACCTTC

J: TRBJ2-3
size: NA
D: NA
V: TRBV5-4
CDR3: CASSLAASPTSTDTQYF
DNA: TGTGCCAGCAGCTTGGCCGCGTCACCCACTAGCACAGATACGCAGTATTTT

J: TRBJ1-1
size: few
D: NA
V: TRBV5-1
CDR3: CASSLGDLGGTEAFF
DNA: TGCGCCAGCAGCCTGGGGGACCTTGGGGGGACTGAAGCTTTCTTT

J: TRBJ1-2
size: NA
D: NA
V: TRBV2
CDR3: CASRGRRAGHYGYTF
DNA: TGTGCCAGCAGGGGTCGCAGGGCAGGGCACTATGGCTACACCTTC

J: TRBJ2-2
size: NA
D: NA
V: TRBV27
CDR3: CASSRRGFVSDLLNTGELFF
DNA: TGTGCCAGCAGTCGAAGGGGTTTCGTCTCCGATCTGTTAAACACCGGGGAGCTGTTTTTT

J: TRBJ2-5
size: NA
D: NA
V: TRBV5-4
CDR3: CASSLVSVQETQYF
DNA: TGTGCCAGCAGCTTGGTGTCAGTTCAAGAGACCCAGTACTTC

J: TRBJ1-1
size: NA
D: NA
V: TRBV6-6
CDR3: CASSFIVMNTEAFF
DNA: TGTGCCAGCAGTTTCATAGTGATGAACACTGAAGCTTTCTTT

J: TRBJ1-2
size: once
D: NA
V: TRBV4-2
CDR3: CASSQRIGGGYTF
DNA: TGTGCCAGCAGCCAAAGGATAGGGGGTGGCTACACCTTC

J: TRBJ2-7
size: once
D: TRBD1
V: TRBV5-1
CDR3: CASSWGDRDLYEQYF
DNA: TGCGCCAGCAGCTGGGGGGACAGGGACCTCTACGAGCAGTACTTC

J: TRBJ1-2
size: NA
D: TRBD1
V: TRBV6-5
CDR3: CASRRDRGQDGYTF
DNA: TGTGCCAGCAGGCGGGACAGGGGGCAGGATGGCTACACCTTC